Below are 11 T cell receptor beta chains sequenced from a single sample in a study of blood T cell repertoires in COVID-19. Sequenced by immunoSEQ multiplex PCR; TCRdb stores in-frame clones only, minus some. The sample includes 150,000 or so clones, approximately 78% of them seen just once. Sequencing was carried out using PBMCs or T cells enriched from blood (not recorded which). The receptors originated from a woman aged 50 to 65 who had recovered from COVID-19.

The rearrangement joins TRBV7-9 to TRBJ1-1; D may be TRBD1 (6 bases). The germline CDR1 and CDR2 sequences are SEHNR and FQNEAQ (reference sequence). Trimming left V 7 bases short and J 6 bases short, with 24 bases between. The CDR3 is 16 amino acids. In DNA, the CDR3 is TGTGCCAGCACACAGGGTTCCCTCCCAAATAAGCCTGAAGCTTTCTTT. Translated: CASTQGSLPNKPEAFF.

The chain recombines TRBV28 with TRBJ1-2, with D tentatively TRBD1 (6 bases). This CDR3 spans 15 amino acids. CDR1 is MDHEN, CDR2 SYDVKM, per germline. V lost 6 bases and J 4 bases, leaving 18 bases between the germline ends. This chain's CDR3 is CASRRTQGSIYGYTF. The CDR3 nucleotides are TGTGCCAGCAGGAGAACACAGGGATCGATCTATGGCTACACCTTC.

The chain recombines TRBV4-2 with TRBJ2-2; D possibly corresponds to TRBD2 (5 bases). Germline V gene lookup returns CDR1 LGHNA and CDR2 YNFKEQ. The CDR3 runs 16 residues. V was cut by 0 bases and J by 2 bases, with 10 bases left in between. CDR3 in amino acids: CASSQEGRLNTGELFF. In DNA, the CDR3 is TGTGCCAGCAGCCAAGAGGGAAGACTAAACACCGGGGAGCTGTTTTTT.

There are a few counts of this clone. The genes are TRBV9 and TRBJ1-1; D possibly corresponds to TRBD1 (6 bases). Between the trimmed V and J ends, which lost 4 bases and 4 bases, there was a span of 14 bases. Germline-derived CDR1 and CDR2 are SGDLS and YYNGEE. The CDR3 runs to 14 residues. The CDR3 sequence is CASSRFVGGTEAFF. The CDR3, as DNA: TGTGCCAGCAGCCGCTTCGTAGGGGGCACTGAAGCTTTCTTT.

The rearrangement links TRBV5-5 to TRBJ2-3; possibly TRBD2 for D (5 bases). The CDR3 contains 15 residues. Trimming shortened V by 0 bases and J by 2 bases, and 10 bases separated the two germline ends. CDR1 SGHKS and CDR2 YYEKEE come from the germline V gene (reference sequence). CDR3 bases: TGTGCCAGCAGCTTGGTGGCGGGCACCACAGATACGCAGTATTTT. Its translation is CASSLVAGTTDTQYF.

This clone has a handful of counts. This chain links TRBV10-3 with TRBJ1-6; 7 nucleotides match TRBD1. CDR1 is ENHRY, CDR2 SYGVKD, per germline. V lost 3 bases and J lost 2; bases outside the gene matches: 1. This CDR3 is built from 15 residues. The CDR3 region has the DNA TGTGCCATCAGTGAAGGACAGGCCTATAATTCACCCCTCCACTTT. Translated: CAISEGQAYNSPLHF.

A few counts support this clone. The gene calls are TRBV29-1 and TRBJ2-3; a weak D match, TRBD1 (5 bases). Germline V gene sequence: CDR1 SQVTM, CDR2 ANQGSEA. Trimming removed 7 bases from V and 6 bases from J, with 11 bases in between. The CDR3 length is 11 residues. The CDR3 DNA is TGCAGCGGCGATTCAGGGGATACGCAGTATTTT. Translating it yields CSGDSGDTQYF.

This rearrangement joins TRBV5-1 to TRBJ1-6, with TRBD1 identical over 8 bases. The CDR3 contains 14 residues. The junction had 4 bases not matched to a gene; V was cut back by 4 bases and J by 7 bases. Germline V gives CDR1 SGHRS, CDR2 YFSETQ. The CDR3 reads CASSPDRENSPLHF. The CDR3 coding sequence is TGCGCCAGCAGCCCGGACAGGGAAAATTCACCCCTCCACTTT.

A note on this clone: One end of the junction varies from germline; a read error may be responsible. The V gene is TRBV6-2 or TRBV6-3, the J gene TRBJ2-2; TRBD1 agrees at 7 bases. Germline V lookup: CDR1 MNHEY, CDR2 SVGEGT. CDR3 length equals 16 residues. CDR3 sequence reads: CASGYRRQGDTGELFF. The CDR3 bases are TGTGCCAGCGGTTACCGACGACAGGGCGACACCGGGGAGCTGTTTTTT.

This clone was seen a few times. The chain combines TRBV5-1 with TRBJ2-1, with a possible D match to TRBD2 (5 bases). Germline CDR1 is SGHRS and CDR2 is YFSETQ. CDR3 length: 14 residues. Trimming took 1 base from V and 4 from J, leaving 9 bases between them. This chain's CDR3 is CASSLRAEYNEQFF. Here the CDR3 DNA reads TGCGCCAGCAGCTTGAGAGCGGAGTACAATGAGCAGTTCTTC.

The rearrangement uses TRBV28 and TRBJ2-2; TRBD1 aligns across 9 bases. The CDR3 runs to 15 residues. Germline V gives CDR1 MDHEN, CDR2 SYDVKM. The ends lost 5 bases at V and 4 bases at J; junction bases unmatched: 5. The CDR3 sequence is CASSPGTGSTGELFF. CDR3 nucleotides: TGTGCCAGCAGTCCTGGGACAGGGTCCACCGGGGAGCTGTTTTTT. Full variable domain (rest looked up from reference TRBV28 and TRBJ2-2): DVKVTQSSRYLVKRTGEKVFLECVQDMDHENMFWYRQDPGLGLRLIYFSYDVKMKEKGDIPEGYSVSREKKERFSLILESASTNQTSMYLCASSPGTGSTGELFFGEGSRLTVL.